The 4 T cell receptor beta chains listed next were all sequenced from one sample in a study of blood T cells in healthy people across ages. The use of a sample-barcoded 5' primer and a J-beta primer mix characterized a second PCR of roughly 6 to 11 cycles. MiXCR was run by TCRdb on the 5' RACE reads, yielding one entry per CDR3 protein. The table lists around 940,000 distinct CDR3 sequences, roughly half of them singletons. The sample comprised blood. The receptors derive from a woman in her fifties or sixties in good health.

This rearrangement joins TRBV29-1 to TRBJ2-4, with 13 positions matching TRBD2. The CDR3 has 15 residues. Trimming took 2 bases from V and 8 from J; bases not matched to a gene: 6. Germline CDR1 reads SQVTM; CDR2 reads ANQGSEA. CDR3 in amino acids: CSVEPTSGGKDIQYF. The CDR3 DNA follows: TGCAGCGTTGAACCGACTAGCGGGGGGAAGGACATTCAGTACTTC.

The rearrangement uses TRBV28 and TRBJ1-4; a weak D match, TRBD1 (5 bases). CDR1 and CDR2 from the germline V gene are MDHEN and SYDVKM. V lost 7 bases, J lost 8 bases, and 17 bases lay in between. CDR3 length equals 14 residues. The CDR3 reads CASTRDWLLEKLFF. The DNA for the CDR3 is TGTGCCAGCACTAGGGACTGGTTGTTGGAAAAACTGTTTTTT.

A few counts support this clonotype. The chain is built from TRBV4-1 and TRBJ1-5; D unclear. V dropped 2 bases and J dropped 6 bases, with 2 bases sitting between them. This CDR3 is built from 11 residues. The germline V gene has CDR1 MGHRA and CDR2 YSYEKL. CDR3 loop: CASSQSQPQHF. In nucleotides, the CDR3 is TGCGCCAGCAGCCAATCTCAGCCCCAGCATTTT.

This clonotype has only a few counts. The gene calls are TRBV28 and TRBJ2-5, with 9 bases fitting TRBD2. Germline trimming cut 5 bases from V and 1 base from J; bases unmatched to any gene: 8. Germline-derived CDR1 and CDR2 are MDHEN and SYDVKM. The CDR3 consists of 16 residues. CDR3: CASSMTSGTFQETQYF. The CDR3 bases are TGTGCCAGCAGTATGACTAGCGGAACGTTCCAAGAGACCCAGTACTTC.